The TCR beta chain under discussion was sequenced for a study of T cell changes during pregnancy in multiple sclerosis. TCRdb's table, derived via immunoSEQ multiplex PCR, lists solely in-frame clones and lacks some. The sample has about 73,000 clones; approximately 92% are singletons. The CDR3 loop spans 14 amino acids. V was shortened by 5 bases and J by 5 bases, with 12 bases between the two germline ends. Germline CDR1 reads SSHAT; CDR2 reads FNYEAQ (reference sequence). The sample here was peripheral blood, taken in the third trimester of pregnancy. The rearrangement links TRBV7-7 to TRBJ1-4; TRBD1 is a possible D gene (6 bases). This sequence originates from a female donor in good health, enrolled as a control in a pregnancy study. CDR3 sequence reads: CASSPGQQNEKLFF. DNA of the CDR3: TGTGCCAGCAGCCCAGGACAGCAGAATGAAAAACTGTTTTTT.